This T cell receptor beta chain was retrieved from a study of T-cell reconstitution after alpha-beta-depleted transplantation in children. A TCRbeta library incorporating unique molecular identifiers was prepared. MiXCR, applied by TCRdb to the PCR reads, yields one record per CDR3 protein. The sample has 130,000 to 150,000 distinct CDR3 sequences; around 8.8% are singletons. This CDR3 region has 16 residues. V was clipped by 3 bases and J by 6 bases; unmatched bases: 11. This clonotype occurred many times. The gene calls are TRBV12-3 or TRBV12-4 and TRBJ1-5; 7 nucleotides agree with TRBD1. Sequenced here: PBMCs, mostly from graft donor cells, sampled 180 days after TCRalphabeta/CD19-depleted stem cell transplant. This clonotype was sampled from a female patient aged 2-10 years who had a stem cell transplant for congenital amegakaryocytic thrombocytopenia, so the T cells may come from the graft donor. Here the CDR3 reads CASSFLGDRQGQPQHF. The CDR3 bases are TGTGCCAGCAGTTTTCTAGGGGACAGACAGGGTCAGCCCCAGCATTTT.